A single sample gave rise to the 5 T cell receptor beta chains below, sequenced in a study of T cell repertoires in cytomegalovirus infection. TCRdb re-derived calls from the reads in MiXCR, one entry per CDR3 protein. The sample consists of around 95,000 distinct CDR3 sequences, over 25% of them appearing once. Their cognate antigens are unknown. The source material was CD8+ T cells from cultured PBMCs, sampled from culture after CMV antigen stimulation. The source of these receptors is a human donor in good health (CMV status not recorded). Some clones in this sample may be carry-over from other donors' samples.

The V gene is TRBV2, the J gene TRBJ1-4; TRBD1 aligns across 8 bases. The V gene's germline CDR1 is SNHLY and CDR2 FYNNEI. With V trimmed by 7 bases and J by 8 bases, 9 bases remained unmatched. CDR3 length equals 14 residues. The chain's CDR3 is CASIDRGGYEKLFF. CDR3 coding DNA: TGTGCCAGCATCGACAGGGGAGGATACGAAAAACTGTTTTTT.

This clonotype was observed at least ten times. The rearrangement uses TRBV12-3 or TRBV12-4 and TRBJ1-4; 8 positions agree with TRBD1. The junction had 6 bases not matched to a gene; V was cut back by 5 bases and J by 4 bases. The CDR3 loop spans 15 amino acids. In nucleotides, the CDR3 is TGTGCCAGCAGTGACGACAGGGGTAATAATGAAAAACTGTTTTTT. This encodes CASSDDRGNNEKLFF.

Here the CDR3 reads CASSLGTGVYQPQHF. As DNA, the CDR3 is TGTGCCAGTAGTCTCGGGACAGGCGTTTATCAGCCCCAGCATTTT. The J gene is TRBJ1-5, the V gene TRBV19; TRBD1 agrees at 8 bases. Germline V gene data show CDR1 as LNHDA and CDR2 as SQIVND (reference sequence). This CDR3 comprises 15 residues. The trim removed 5 bases at V and 5 bases at J, leaving 8 bases unmatched.

The genes are TRBV4-2 and TRBJ1-1; the D gene is possibly TRBD1 (6 bases). This CDR3 is built from 13 residues. Germline assignment: CDR1 LGHNA and CDR2 YNFKEQ. Trimming took 4 bases from V and 3 from J, leaving 9 bases between them. In DNA form, the CDR3 reads TGTGCCAGCAGCCCCGGACAGTACACTGAAGCTTTCTTT. Residues: CASSPGQYTEAFF.

The rearrangement joins TRBV12-3 or TRBV12-4 to TRBJ1-1; no clear D. This CDR3 is 12 amino acids long. Trimming removed 3 bases at V and 10 bases at J, with 12 bases between. The CDR3 DNA follows: TGTGCCAGCAGTTTGGGAACCCAGGCAGCTTTCTTT. Its protein product is CASSLGTQAAFF.